This T cell receptor beta chain was observed in a study of cytomegalovirus exposure and HLA in healthy donors (dated by TCRdb to the late 2010s). Background on the whole study: An earlier analysis of approximately 550 of the donors reported more than 250 Gb of sequence data and around 110 million unique TCR beta sequences from about 179 million T cells. An early release that covered roughly 600 HLA-typed donors contained about 300 gigabases of sequencing data and 70 million to 100 million unique TCR sequences. Of the approximately 400 genotyped donors, less than 85% were placed in the genetic ancestry cluster associated with self-reported Caucasian donors. The study aimed to test whether cataloging public T cell receptors could reveal signatures of past pathogen exposure. The study used immunosequencing to profile the T cell repertoires of several hundred subjects and linked those repertoires to cytomegalovirus serostatus. Besides the first cohort of roughly 640 subjects, a separate validation cohort made up of over a hundred different subjects was used. High-throughput TCR immunosequencing, statistical association of individual TCRs with disease status, and machine learning were combined to predict cytomegalovirus infection status. A later analysis re-analyzed previously published TCR beta repertoires from roughly 600 donors and added high-resolution HLA genotyping to study TCR occurrence patterns. Rather than drawing on any new phenotypic data, the later analysis identified candidate immune exposures from TCR beta sequences and the way those sequences occurred across donors. An earlier analysis of nearly 600 of the donors applied high-throughput TCR beta sequencing to assess whether each TCR beta V gene segment acted as functional or pseudogenic. Alongside the repertoire data, information on donor age, sex, ethnicity and CMV serostatus was compiled. A later genetic analysis used genome-wide SNP genotypes for about three fifths of the roughly 700 donors, treating that subset as a discovery cohort. All discovery cohort repertoires had been generated on a single sequencing platform. Both class I and class II loci were covered by HLA typing, at four-digit resolution. Typing coverage varied by locus: roughly 629-640 donors for A, B, C, DRB1 and DQB1; about 520 for DQA1; around 570 for DPA1; some 470 for DPB1. Roughly five DR-DQ haplotypes were handled as single units for association and clustering because linkage in the cohort was strong. Among about 400 genotyped donors of the cohort, an average of around 220,000 unique TCR beta nucleotide sequences was sequenced per donor, of which about 18% were non-productive. Broader findings and caveats from the paper: In vitro tests confirmed that three of the cytomegalovirus-associated TCR beta chains recognize cytomegalovirus antigens. In a later analysis, the rate of TCR association differed among HLA loci, with DRB1 alleles having the most associated TCRs and HLA-C alleles having the fewest. Correlated functional status among segregating V segments might be attributable to linkage disequilibrium, but an unknown experimental factor could not be ruled out. The classifier was reported to diagnose cytomegalovirus status with high specificity and sensitivity in both the original and validation cohorts. The authors suggested that the approach could potentially be generalized to other disease states and immunological phenotypes. Sequencing depth was assumed to be roughly uniform across donors in the presence/absence analyses, though that assumption may not hold. When HLA alleles, especially DR and DQ, strongly co-occurred, attributing TCR associations to individual alleles was difficult. A later analysis associated 16,951 TCR beta sequences with specific HLA alleles at a false discovery rate of 0.05. Some IMGT-functional V segments, including TRBV6-2 and TRBV6-3, could not be distinguished by the 87-base-pair reads and were therefore excluded. The only immune exposure information available for the cohort was CMV serostatus. In a later genetic analysis, fewer N-insertions in productive TCRs were reported among donors in an Asian-associated ancestry cluster than the roughly 640-donor mean. Most CMV-associated TCR beta chains appeared to be HLA-restricted in a later analysis, and the HLA associations seemed to be driven largely by CMV exposure. The study listed 164 TCR beta chains as associated with cytomegalovirus. A further reported finding was that TCR beta sequences accurately predicted the HLA-A and HLA-B alleles for most subjects in the first cohort. In a later analysis, HLA-associated TCR beta chains were found to be more clonally expanded and to have lower generation probabilities than equally common non-associated chains. A later analysis reported that several top co-occurrence clusters appeared linked to parvovirus B19, influenza, CMV and Epstein-Barr virus. Most TCR sequences were observed very rarely across donors, whereas some public TCRs were present in many individuals. This cohort had only TCR beta chains sequenced, and the lack of alpha or paired-chain data limited which features could be detected. HLA typing was unavailable for some donors at each locus, so association tests used only the typed subset. The sequencing pipeline was judged likely to have produced a cluster of highly shared sequence variants as a technical artifact. In an earlier analysis of under 600 of the donors, most TCR beta V segments were observed in productive rearrangements about 87% or about 30% of the time, broadly matching IMGT annotations. In a later genetic analysis, a missense DCLRE1C variant was associated with V-gene and J-gene trimming of TCR beta chains, and the association was replicated in an independent cohort. Seventeen rarely observed V segments, including chromosome 9 orphons, were excluded from the earlier analysis of several hundred of the donors because counts were too low.

The cohort consisted of hundreds of healthy bone marrow donors. Cohort members were all nominally healthy when sampled, although unrecorded immune exposures were likely present. The donor tested CMV seropositive, placing the donor among the 290 or so seropositive members of the cohort. Each donor provided a peripheral blood sample, and peripheral blood mononuclear cells were used for TCR beta sequencing. The Qiagen DNeasy Blood Extraction Kit was used to extract genomic DNA from the blood cell samples. As concerns this clone: Its antigen target is currently unknown. Base qualities are not recorded, but no much larger clone differs from it by a single base.

The library was made by the immunoSEQ multiplex PCR assay. For the multiplex PCR, a mixture combining 60 forward primers for TCR Vbeta segments and 13 reverse primers for TCR Jbeta segments was used. Amplification of the CDR3 region of rearranged TCR beta genes was performed with a multiplex PCR assay on genomic DNA. The Illumina HiSeq System was used to sequence the amplified TCR beta libraries as 87-base-pair reads. The source study handled its data this way. A later analysis counted about 76 million unique TCR beta chains across the 690 or so repertoires, and some 11 million of these chains were shared by at least two donors. To remove PCR and sequencing errors, raw reads were error-corrected and collapsed into unique sequences using a nearest-neighbor algorithm that merged closely related sequences. To assign V, D and J gene segments, CDR3 sequences were aligned to IMGT reference sequences. For a sequence to be retained, a match of at least six nucleotides was required to both a V gene segment and a J gene segment. Rearrangements were called productive when the CDR3 lacked stop codons and stayed in frame with V and J; all others were non-productive. CDR3 was defined by IMGT convention, running from the second conserved V-encoded cysteine to the conserved J-encoded phenylalanine. In an earlier analysis of more than 550 of the donors, sequences lacking an unambiguous match to a single V gene segment were excluded. In an earlier analysis of about 590 of the donors, a V segment was called functional when productive rearrangements were above 56.7%, and segregating when the standard deviation between donors exceeded 5%. A statistical classification framework was built for diagnosing cytomegalovirus status from the catalog of TCR beta chain sequences. A later analysis assigned V and J genes by comparing TCR nucleotide sequences with IMGT/GENE-DB human TR gene sequences. Using the TCRdist pipeline, a later analysis assigned CDR3 sequences along with most-parsimonious VDJ recombination scenarios. In a later analysis, each TCR beta chain was defined by its CDR3 amino acid sequence together with its V-gene family, and reads lacking a unique V-gene family were excluded. As a way to deal with suspected cross-contamination and a sequencing artifact, a later analysis dropped approximately 590 nucleotide sequences that were highly shared and had low generation probability. For each public chain, a later analysis derived a clonal expansion index from normalized ranks of inferred template counts within each repertoire. A later analysis computed generation probabilities with a VDJ recombination model fitted to out-of-frame rearrangements, and checked the results against IGoR. In a later analysis, hypergeometric tests were used to score TCR-TCR, TCR-HLA and TCR-CMV co-occurrence, with a repertoire-size bias correction applied to TCR pairs. False discovery rates were estimated in a later analysis by permuting HLA or CMV assignments 20 times. In a later analysis, co-occurring TCRs were grouped using DBSCAN, and TCRdist sequence similarity was added for clustering within HLA-allele-positive subsets. Co-occurrence clustering excluded repertoires with fewer than 30,000 or more than 120,000 public chains, plus five with anomalous nucleotide sharing. TCRdb limited this immuneACCESS table to in-frame rearrangements with V and J called. A share of clones is missing; checked studies link under half to unresolved V genes, and the rest is unexplained. D and trimming come from the DNA, and the V and J calls and clone size come from that table. This sample has about 150,000 clones in its table, and 80% of those were observed once. The ten largest clonotypes hold about 7% of the sample.

CDR1 and CDR2 are drawn from the germline V gene: SGHTA, FQGNSA. Deletion took 5 bases off V and 2 bases off J, with a span of 12 bases between the germline ends. The CDR3 has 15 amino acids, counting the end cysteine and phenylalanine. CDR3 DNA only is kept here, 45 bases in frame from base 1. The V gene is TRBV7-2 and the J gene is TRBJ2-2; TRBD1 might be the D gene, on 5 matching bases. The sequenced sample was PBMCs. This clonotype originated in a man aged 25 to 45 in good health and CMV-seropositive. The CDR3 has the sequence CASSRARANTGELFF. DNA sequence: TGTGCCAGCAGCCGGGCCAGGGCAAACACCGGGGAGCTGTTTTTT.